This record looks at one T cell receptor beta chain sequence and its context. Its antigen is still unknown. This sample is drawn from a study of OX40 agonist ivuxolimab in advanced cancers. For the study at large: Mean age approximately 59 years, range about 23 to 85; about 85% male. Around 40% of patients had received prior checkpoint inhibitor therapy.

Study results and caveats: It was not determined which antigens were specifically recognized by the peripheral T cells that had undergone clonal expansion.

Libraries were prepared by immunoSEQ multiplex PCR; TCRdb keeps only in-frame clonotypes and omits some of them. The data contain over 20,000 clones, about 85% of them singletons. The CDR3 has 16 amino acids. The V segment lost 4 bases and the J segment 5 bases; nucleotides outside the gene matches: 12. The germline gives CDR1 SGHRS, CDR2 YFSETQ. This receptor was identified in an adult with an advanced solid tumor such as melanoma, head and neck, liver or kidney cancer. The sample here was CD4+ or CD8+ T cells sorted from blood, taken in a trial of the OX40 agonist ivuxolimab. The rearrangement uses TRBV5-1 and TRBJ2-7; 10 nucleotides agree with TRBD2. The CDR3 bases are TGCGCCAGCAGCATGCTAGCGGGAGTTCTTATCAACGAGCAGTACTTC. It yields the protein CASSMLAGVLINEQYF.